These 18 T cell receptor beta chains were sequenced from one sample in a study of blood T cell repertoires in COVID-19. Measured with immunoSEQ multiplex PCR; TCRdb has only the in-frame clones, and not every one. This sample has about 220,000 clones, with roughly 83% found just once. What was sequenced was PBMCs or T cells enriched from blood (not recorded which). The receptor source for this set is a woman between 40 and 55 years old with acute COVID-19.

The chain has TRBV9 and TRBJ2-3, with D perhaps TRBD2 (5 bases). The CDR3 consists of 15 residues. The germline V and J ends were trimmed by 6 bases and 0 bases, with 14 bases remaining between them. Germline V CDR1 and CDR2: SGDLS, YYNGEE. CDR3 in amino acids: CASTAGVPSTDTQYF. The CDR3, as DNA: TGTGCCAGCACTGCCGGGGTACCCAGCACAGATACGCAGTATTTT.

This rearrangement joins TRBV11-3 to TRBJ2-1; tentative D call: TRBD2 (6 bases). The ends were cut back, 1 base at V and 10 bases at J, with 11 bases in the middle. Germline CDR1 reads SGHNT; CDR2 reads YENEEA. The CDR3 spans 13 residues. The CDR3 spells CASSLGGTREQFF. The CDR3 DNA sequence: TGTGCCAGCAGCTTAGGCGGGACCCGCGAGCAGTTCTTC.

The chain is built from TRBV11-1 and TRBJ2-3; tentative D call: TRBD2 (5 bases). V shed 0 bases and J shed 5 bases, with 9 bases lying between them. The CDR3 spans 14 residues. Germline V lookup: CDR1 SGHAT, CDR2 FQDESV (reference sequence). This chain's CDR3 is CASSLASLGDTQYF. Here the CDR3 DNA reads TGTGCCAGCAGCTTAGCCTCACTAGGAGATACGCAGTATTTT.

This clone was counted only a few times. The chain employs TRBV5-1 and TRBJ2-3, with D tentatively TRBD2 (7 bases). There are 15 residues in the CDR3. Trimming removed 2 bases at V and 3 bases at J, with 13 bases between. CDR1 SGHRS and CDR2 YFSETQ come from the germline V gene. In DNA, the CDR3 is TGCGCCAGCAGCTTTTGGGGGGGCGCTACAGATACGCAGTATTTT. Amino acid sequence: CASSFWGGATDTQYF.

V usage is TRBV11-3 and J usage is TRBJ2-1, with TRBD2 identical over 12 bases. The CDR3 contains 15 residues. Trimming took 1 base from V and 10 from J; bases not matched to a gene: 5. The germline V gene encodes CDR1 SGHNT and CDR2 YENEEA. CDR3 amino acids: CASSLGLAGVEEQFF. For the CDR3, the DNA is TGTGCCAGCAGCTTAGGACTAGCGGGAGTTGAAGAGCAGTTCTTC.

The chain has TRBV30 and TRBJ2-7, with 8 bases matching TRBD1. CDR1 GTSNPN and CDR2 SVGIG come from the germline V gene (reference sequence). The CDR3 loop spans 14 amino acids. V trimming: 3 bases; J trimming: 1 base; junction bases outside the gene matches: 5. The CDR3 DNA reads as TGTGCCTGGAGGAGGACAGGGAGGTCCTACGAGCAGTACTTC. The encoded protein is CAWRRTGRSYEQYF.

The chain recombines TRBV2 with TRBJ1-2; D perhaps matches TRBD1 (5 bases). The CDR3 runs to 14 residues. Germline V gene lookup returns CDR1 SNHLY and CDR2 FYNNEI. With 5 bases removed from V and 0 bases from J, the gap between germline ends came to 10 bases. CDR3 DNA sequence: TGTGCCAGCAGTACAGGTACTTCTAACTATGGCTACACCTTC. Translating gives CASSTGTSNYGYTF.

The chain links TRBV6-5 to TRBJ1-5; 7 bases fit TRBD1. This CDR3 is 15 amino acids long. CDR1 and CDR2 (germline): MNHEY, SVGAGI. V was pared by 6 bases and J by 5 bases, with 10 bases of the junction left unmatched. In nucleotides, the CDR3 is TGTGCCAGCAGGCCCCAGGGACAGCCGGATCAGCCCCAGCATTTT. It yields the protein CASRPQGQPDQPQHF.

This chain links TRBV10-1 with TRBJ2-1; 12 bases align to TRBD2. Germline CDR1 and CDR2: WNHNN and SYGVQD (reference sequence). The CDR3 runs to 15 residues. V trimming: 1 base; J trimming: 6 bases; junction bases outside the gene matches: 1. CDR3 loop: CASSEWTSGINEQFF. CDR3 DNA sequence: TGCGCCAGCAGTGAGTGGACTAGCGGGATCAATGAGCAGTTCTTC.

DNA for the CDR3: TGTGCCTGGAGTAGCGGAGCGGGGGGGTCGAGTGAGCAGTTCTTC. It is translated as CAWSSGAGGSSEQFF. The rearrangement joins TRBV30 to TRBJ2-1, with 10 bases matching TRBD2. CDR1 GTSNPN and CDR2 SVGIG come from the germline V gene (reference sequence). Trimming took 2 bases from V and 9 from J; bases not matched to a gene: 10. The CDR3 runs 15 residues.

The DNA for the CDR3 is TGTGCCAGCAGTTTATGGATGGGGACTAGGGCGGAAAAACTGTTTTTT. Encoded protein: CASSLWMGTRAEKLFF. This sequence joins TRBV27 and TRBJ1-4, with a possible D match to TRBD1 (5 bases). The CDR3 consists of 16 residues. V was pared by 1 base and J by 8 bases, with 17 bases between. Germline V gene sequence: CDR1 MNHEY, CDR2 SMNVEV (reference sequence).

In nucleotides, the CDR3 is TGTGCCACCAGCAGAGGGGGGGGTGAAGCTTTCTTT. Protein sequence: CATSRGGGEAFF. This chain joins TRBV15 and TRBJ1-1; D may be TRBD1 (5 bases). Germline loops: CDR1 LNHNV, CDR2 YYDKDF (reference sequence). The V gene lost 1 base and the J gene lost 7 bases, with 7 bases spanning the gap. The CDR3 extends over 12 amino acids.

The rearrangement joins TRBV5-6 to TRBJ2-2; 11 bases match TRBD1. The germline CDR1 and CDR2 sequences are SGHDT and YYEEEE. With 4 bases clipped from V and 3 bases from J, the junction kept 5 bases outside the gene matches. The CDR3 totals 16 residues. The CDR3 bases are TGTGCCAGCAGCCCCGGGACAGGGGGTTACACCGGGGAGCTGTTTTTT. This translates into CASSPGTGGYTGELFF.

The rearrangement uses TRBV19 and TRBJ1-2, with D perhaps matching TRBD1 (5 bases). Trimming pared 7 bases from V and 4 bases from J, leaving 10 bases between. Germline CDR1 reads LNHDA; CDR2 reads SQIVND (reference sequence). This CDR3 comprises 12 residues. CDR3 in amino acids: CASKTEFYGYTF. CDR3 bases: TGTGCCAGTAAGACAGAGTTCTATGGCTACACCTTC.

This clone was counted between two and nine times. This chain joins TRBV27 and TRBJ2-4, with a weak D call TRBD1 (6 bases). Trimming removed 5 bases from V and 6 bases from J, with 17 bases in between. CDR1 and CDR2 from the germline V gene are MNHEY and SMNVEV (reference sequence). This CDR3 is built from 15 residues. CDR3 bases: TGTGCCAGCAGTCGGCTAACAGGGTTTAGAAACATTCAGTACTTC. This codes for CASSRLTGFRNIQYF.

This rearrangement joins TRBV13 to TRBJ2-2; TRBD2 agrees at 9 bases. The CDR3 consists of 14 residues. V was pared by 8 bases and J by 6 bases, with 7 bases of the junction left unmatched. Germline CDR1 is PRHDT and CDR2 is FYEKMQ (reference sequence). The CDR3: CASRRGGRAGELFF. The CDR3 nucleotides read TGTGCCAGCCGTCGAGGCGGGAGGGCCGGGGAGCTGTTTTTT.

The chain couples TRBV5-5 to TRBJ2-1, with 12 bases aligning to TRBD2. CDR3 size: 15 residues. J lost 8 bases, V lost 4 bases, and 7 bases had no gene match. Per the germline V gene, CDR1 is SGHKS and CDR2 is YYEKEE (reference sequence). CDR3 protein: CASSLGLAGQYEQFF. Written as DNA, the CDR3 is TGTGCCAGCAGCCTCGGACTAGCGGGGCAATATGAGCAGTTCTTC.

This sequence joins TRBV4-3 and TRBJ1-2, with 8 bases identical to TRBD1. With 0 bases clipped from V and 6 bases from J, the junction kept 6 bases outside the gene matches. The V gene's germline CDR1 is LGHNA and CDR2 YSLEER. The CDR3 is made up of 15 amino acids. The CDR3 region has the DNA TGCGCCAGCAGCCAAGATTACAGGGGGATTAATGGCTACACCTTC. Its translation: CASSQDYRGINGYTF.